Listed below are T cell receptor beta chains from one sample, sequenced in a study of blood T cell repertoires in COVID-19. Generated by immunoSEQ multiplex PCR, the TCRdb table keeps only in-frame clones and is missing some. The repertoire consists of roughly 270,000 clones, with 88% occurring once and the leading ten covering roughly 9%. The sequencing sample was made of peripheral blood. The receptors come from a man between 18 and 29 years old with active or convalescent COVID-19. CDR3s include the opening cysteine and the closing phenylalanine or tryptophan. D genes are given only for firm matches. Clone size is shown for a subset of rows, as once, few, many or a class of expanded clone.

TRBV25-1	NA	NA	TRBJ1-1	TGTGCCAGCGAGGTTCTTCAGGGTGAAGCTTTCTTT	CASEVLQGEAFF
TRBV7-8	NA	NA	TRBJ2-7	TGTGCCAGCAGCTCCCCGGGACACAGTTCCTACGAGCAGTACTTC	CASSSPGHSSYEQYF
TRBV2	NA	NA	TRBJ1-5	TGTGCCAGCAGTGAATGGGGCTCTGGACAGCCCCAGCATTTT	CASSEWGSGQPQHF
TRBV5-1	NA	NA	TRBJ2-2	TGCGCCAGCAGCTTGGCGTTGGGGGCTTCACGTGGGGAGCTGTTTTTT	CASSLALGASRGELFF
TRBV27	NA	NA	TRBJ2-6	TGTGCCAGCAGCCCCGGACTGCTCTCTGGGGCCAACGTCCTGACTTTC	CASSPGLLSGANVLTF
TRBV11-2	few	TRBD1	TRBJ1-2	TGTGCCAGCAGCTTACTAAGGGGGCGTCGGAACGGCTACACCTTC	CASSLLRGRRNGYTF
TRBV12-1	few	NA	TRBJ1-5	TGTGCCAGCAGCCCGCCTGCCCGGACAGGAGACCATAGCAATCAGCCCCAGCATTTT	CASSPPARTGDHSNQPQHF
TRBV19	NA	NA	TRBJ1-2	TGTGCCAGTAGTATAGATCTGGCAGGGATGCGCTATGGCTACACCTTC	CASSIDLAGMRYGYTF
TRBV7-2	NA	TRBD1	TRBJ1-5	TGTGCCAGCAGCTTAGCCAAGACAGGGCACGCCAATCAGCCCCAGCATTTT	CASSLAKTGHANQPQHF
TRBV13	NA	TRBD1	TRBJ1-5	TGTGCCAGCAGCCTTGGGACAGGCAATCAGCCCCAGCATTTT	CASSLGTGNQPQHF
TRBV19	NA	NA	TRBJ1-2	TGTGCCAGTAGTAAAGACAGACTCTATGGCTACACCTTC	CASSKDRLYGYTF
TRBV7-9	once	NA	TRBJ2-3	TGTGCCAGCAGCTTAGGGGGGCTTTCCACAGATACGCAGTATTTT	CASSLGGLSTDTQYF
TRBV11-2	NA	NA	TRBJ2-5	TGTGCCAGCAGCTTAGGATGGAGTCAAGAGACCCAGTACTTC	CASSLGWSQETQYF
TRBV7-8	once	TRBD2	TRBJ2-6	TGTGCCAGCTGCTTACTAGCGGGGGAGGTGGGAGGGGCCAACGTCCTGACTTTC	CASCLLAGEVGGANVLTF
TRBV29-1	NA	NA	TRBJ1-2	TGCAGCGTTGAAGTGGGGGGGTGCTACGGCTACACCTTC	CSVEVGGCYGYTF
TRBV4-2	NA	NA	TRBJ2-7	TGTGCCAGCAGCCAAGATGTTTTCAACGAGCAGTACTTC	CASSQDVFNEQYF
TRBV4-1	NA	TRBD2	TRBJ2-3	TGCGCCAGTCGCCCACAAGAGAGCGGGGGGCGGGCCTGGGGGCAGTATTTT	CASRPQESGGRAWGQYF
TRBV15	NA	NA	TRBJ2-2	TGTGCCACCAGCGGTCGGTTCGACACCGGGGAGCTGTTTTTT	CATSGRFDTGELFF
TRBV7-2	once	NA	TRBJ2-1	TGTGCCAGCAGCCAAGTGGAGGGTTCATGGGACAATGAGCAGTTCTTC	CASSQVEGSWDNEQFF
TRBV29-1	NA	TRBD2	TRBJ2-5	TGCAGCGTCGGACTAGCGGGGCGCTTCCAAGAGACCCAGTACTTC	CSVGLAGRFQETQYF
TRBV7-9	NA	TRBD1	TRBJ2-5	TGTGCCAGCAGCTTATCGGGGACAGGGGGCCAAGAGACCCAGTACTTC	CASSLSGTGGQETQYF
TRBV21-1	NA	NA	TRBJ1-1	TGTGCCAGCAGCACCCCGGTGTTTGGGGAGGCGGACACTGAAGCTTTCTTT	CASSTPVFGEADTEAFF
TRBV5-1	NA	NA	TRBJ2-7	TGCGCCAGCAGCTTGCCGGGCGAGCAGTACTTC	CASSLPGEQYF
TRBV9	NA	TRBD1	TRBJ1-4	TGTGCCAGCAGCAATACACCGGGACAGGGGGTAAAACTGTTTTTT	CASSNTPGQGVKLFF
TRBV4-1	once	NA	TRBJ1-4	TGCGCCAGCAGCCAAAGGTCAGGGGCGTCGGGCGAAAAACTGTTTTTT	CASSQRSGASGEKLFF
TRBV5-1	NA	NA	TRBJ2-3	TGCGCCAGCAGCTCAGGGAATTACCCCGATACGCAGTATTTT	CASSSGNYPDTQYF
TRBV19	once	NA	TRBJ1-2	TGTGCCAGTAGTATAGGGGCAACAGACGGCTTTTGGGGCTACACCTTC	CASSIGATDGFWGYTF
TRBV11-2	once	NA	TRBJ1-6	TGTGCCAGCAGCCCGATACAGGGAATTAATTCACCCCTCCACTTT	CASSPIQGINSPLHF
TRBV12-3/TRBV12-4	once	TRBD1	TRBJ1-1	TGTGCCAGCGGACAGGGCCGGAACACTGAAGCTTTCTTT	CASGQGRNTEAFF
TRBV5-1	NA	NA	TRBJ1-5	TGCGCCAGCAGCTTGGAGGGACTTAGTAGCAATCAGCCCCAGCATTTT	CASSLEGLSSNQPQHF
TRBV5-1	few	NA	TRBJ2-7	TGCGCCAGCAGCATCTCCAGCAGGGGAGCCTTGTCCTACGAGCAGTACTTC	CASSISSRGALSYEQYF
TRBV18	few	NA	TRBJ2-1	TGTGCCAGCTCACCCAAGGGGGGGGTATTCGATGAGCAGTTCTTC	CASSPKGGVFDEQFF
TRBV6-5	NA	NA	TRBJ1-2	TGTGCCTGCCTCGGTAACTATGGCTACACCTTC	CACLGNYGYTF
TRBV7-6	NA	NA	TRBJ2-1	TGTGCCAGCAGCCTCCTCATTGGTGCGGGTTTCTCCTACAATGAGCAGTTCTTC	CASSLLIGAGFSYNEQFF
TRBV11-2	few	TRBD1	TRBJ2-7	TGTGCCAGCAGCTTAAGCCCAAGAGGGGGCAACGAGCAGTACTTC	CASSLSPRGGNEQYF
TRBV4-1	NA	NA	TRBJ1-2	TGCGCCAGCAGCCCAGGAACGGGATTAATCTATGGCTACACCTTC	CASSPGTGLIYGYTF
TRBV2	NA	TRBD1	TRBJ2-7	TGTGCCAGCAGTGAATTCCCAACGGGACAGGGTCTTGGCGAGCAGTACTTC	CASSEFPTGQGLGEQYF
TRBV4-3	NA	TRBD2	TRBJ2-1	TGCGCCAGCAGCCAAGCCGGCGGGGGGGCGAATGAGCAGTTCTTC	CASSQAGGGANEQFF
TRBV16	NA	NA	TRBJ1-2	TGTGCCAGCAGCCCTTCGTTAGTCGGCTACACCTTC	CASSPSLVGYTF
TRBV7-2	NA	NA	TRBJ2-2	TGTGCCAGCAGCCAGAACCGACTAGACAGGGTGGGAACCGGGGAGCTGTTTTTT	CASSQNRLDRVGTGELFF
TRBV5-1	NA	NA	TRBJ2-4	TGCGCCAGCAGCCGTTTCGCGGACAGACGCAACATTCAGTACTTC	CASSRFADRRNIQYF
TRBV19	NA	TRBD1	TRBJ2-6	TGTGCCAGTAGTTTGCTGGGACAGGGAGGGTTTGGGGCCAACGTCCTGACTTTC	CASSLLGQGGFGANVLTF
TRBV7-2	NA	TRBD2	TRBJ2-5	TGTGCCAGCAGCTTCCCCGGGGGGGCGGGTGAGACCCAGTACTTC	CASSFPGGAGETQYF
TRBV23-1	few	NA	TRBJ1-4	TGCGCCAGCAGTCAATCGACCCAGGGTAGTCCGTTTTTGGGTAATGAAAAACTGTTTTTT	CASSQSTQGSPFLGNEKLFF
TRBV6-5	NA	NA	TRBJ1-2	TGTGCCAGCAGGGATCAGGGGTTTGGCTACACCTTC	CASRDQGFGYTF
TRBV7-9	NA	TRBD1	TRBJ1-2	TGTGCCATCTCGGGGGACAGGGAAGTTAACTATGGCTACACCTTC	CAISGDREVNYGYTF
TRBV2	NA	NA	TRBJ1-1	TGTGCCAGCACCCAACAGGGTGGCACTGAAGCTTTCTTT	CASTQQGGTEAFF
TRBV15	NA	NA	TRBJ1-5	TGTGCCACCAGCAGCCAAAGCAATCAGCCCCAGCATTTT	CATSSQSNQPQHF
TRBV5-4	few	NA	TRBJ2-7	TGTGCCAGCAGCTTGGCGGGGAAAACCTACGAGCAGTACTTC	CASSLAGKTYEQYF
TRBV10-2	NA	NA	TRBJ2-7	TGCGCCAGCAGAGGAAGGGGGTCAGGCTACGAGCAGTACTTC	CASRGRGSGYEQYF
TRBV4-1	NA	TRBD1	TRBJ1-2	TGCGCCAGCAGCCAAGGGGCAGGGGGAGGCTACACCTTC	CASSQGAGGGYTF
TRBV13	NA	NA	TRBJ1-1	TGTGCCAGCAGCTTAGGGGCTGGCTCTGCTTTCTTT	CASSLGAGSAFF
TRBV10-2	NA	TRBD1	TRBJ1-4	TGCGCCAGCAGTGAGCCGGACAGGGCGAATGAAAAACTGTTTTTT	CASSEPDRANEKLFF
TRBV6-1	once	TRBD1	TRBJ2-7	TGTGCCAGCAGTGAATTAGGCAGGGGGCGCGAGCAGTACTTC	CASSELGRGREQYF
TRBV7-8	NA	TRBD1	TRBJ1-6	TGTGCCAGCAGCCCCCTGACAGGGGTCAATTCACCCCTCCACTTT	CASSPLTGVNSPLHF
TRBV5-1	NA	TRBD1	TRBJ2-1	TGCGCCAGCAGTCCCGAGGGGGCCGCGTACAATGAGCAGTTCTTC	CASSPEGAAYNEQFF
TRBV4-1	NA	NA	TRBJ2-1	TGCGCCAGCAGCCAAGGGCCTCAGGGTCTGTTCTTC	CASSQGPQGLFF